Presented here are 20 T cell receptor beta chains from one specimen sequenced in a study of blood T cell repertoires in COVID-19. Measured with immunoSEQ multiplex PCR; TCRdb has only the in-frame clones, and not every one. Of 180,000 or so clones detected, around 85% appear once; the ten largest clones hold 9.8%. Sequencing used peripheral blood. These receptors were collected from a woman older than 75 with acute or convalescent COVID-19.

The rearrangement uses TRBV29-1 and TRBJ1-1, with TRBD1 matching 9 bases. This CDR3 comprises 13 residues. Germline V lookup: CDR1 SQVTM, CDR2 ANQGSEA. V shed 5 bases, J shed 3 bases, and the junction held 4 bases outside the gene matches. CDR3 protein: CSVHRGPDTEAFF. The CDR3 coding sequence is TGCAGCGTTCACAGGGGGCCGGACACTGAAGCTTTCTTT.

The chain has TRBV12-5 and TRBJ2-5; TRBD2 is a possible D gene (5 bases). Germline lookup yields CDR1 LGHNT and CDR2 FRNRAP. CDR3 length: 11 residues. V gave up 0 bases and J gave up 9 bases, with 5 bases separating them. CDR3 in amino acids: CASGLVGAQYF. The CDR3 DNA reads as TGTGCTAGTGGTTTGGTCGGGGCCCAGTACTTC.

This chain links TRBV7-9 with TRBJ1-1, with D maybe TRBD1 (5 bases). V lost 7 bases and J lost 3, with 18 bases in between. The CDR3 is 15 residues long. Germline loops: CDR1 SEHNR, CDR2 FQNEAQ (reference sequence). The CDR3 reads CASNSYQGMHTEAFF. The DNA of the CDR3 is TGTGCCAGCAACTCATACCAGGGAATGCACACTGAAGCTTTCTTT. The full variable domain, in which reference TRBV7-9 and TRBJ1-1 provide the parts outside the CDR3, is DTGVSQNPRHKITKRGQNVTFRCDPISEHNRLYWYRQTLGQGPEFLTYFQNEAQLEKSRLLSDRFSAERPKGSFSTLEIQRTEQGDSAMYLCASNSYQGMHTEAFFGQGTRLTVV.

The gene calls are TRBV7-6 and TRBJ2-3; tentatively, D is TRBD1 (6 bases). Per the germline V gene, CDR1 is SGHVS and CDR2 is FNYEAQ. The CDR3 has 19 amino acids. The V end lost 5 bases, the J end lost 1 base, and 25 bases lay between the germline ends. CDR3 sequence reads: CASSVRRQQGWVGTDTQYF. The CDR3 DNA sequence: TGTGCCAGCAGCGTCCGCCGTCAACAGGGATGGGTGGGCACAGATACGCAGTATTTT.

The chain recombines TRBV7-2 with TRBJ1-5; D might be TRBD1 (6 bases). The V gene lost 5 bases and the J gene lost 6 bases, with 17 bases spanning the gap. The CDR3 is 15 residues long. Germline assignment: CDR1 SGHTA and CDR2 FQGNSA. CDR3 loop: CASSGSTGSSQPQHF. The CDR3 region has the DNA TGTGCCAGCAGCGGATCCACAGGGTCAAGTCAGCCCCAGCATTTT.

CDR3 region: CATSRDLNSNQPQHF. The CDR3 coding sequence is TGTGCCACCAGCAGAGATCTTAATAGCAATCAGCCCCAGCATTTT. This chain links TRBV15 with TRBJ1-5, with D unclear. Trimming took off 0 bases at V and 0 bases at J, with 6 bases between the two ends. CDR3 length: 15 residues. From germline, CDR1 is LNHNV and CDR2 YYDKDF (reference sequence).

The rearrangement uses TRBV3-1 (or the pseudogene TRBV3-2) and TRBJ1-1, with D possibly matching TRBD1 (6 bases). The CDR3 has 13 residues. V lost 1 base and J 6 bases, leaving 9 bases between the germline ends. The germline gives CDR1 LGHDT, CDR2 YNNKEL (reference sequence). This CDR3 reads CASSQGGRAEAFF. The CDR3 DNA reads TGTGCCAGCAGCCAAGGGGGGCGGGCTGAAGCTTTCTTT.

This clone was detected once. This chain connects TRBV3-1 (or the pseudogene TRBV3-2) to TRBJ1-4; possible D gene TRBD1, 5 bases. The CDR3 loop spans 15 amino acids. V was clipped by 0 bases and J by 7 bases, with 12 bases between them. Germline V CDR1 and CDR2: LGHDT, YNNKEL (reference sequence). Here the CDR3 reads CASSQDGGRSEKLFF. CDR3 sequence (DNA): TGTGCCAGCAGCCAAGATGGGGGGAGAAGTGAAAAACTGTTTTTT.

The rearrangement links TRBV6-2 or TRBV6-3 to TRBJ1-1; D remains unclear. The CDR3 consists of 18 residues. The V gene lost 0 bases and the J gene lost 3 bases, with 20 bases spanning the gap. The germline CDR1 and CDR2 sequences are MNHEY and SVGEGT. DNA of the CDR3: TGTGCCAGCAGTTACTCCGAGGCAGACCAAAATACGCACACTGAAGCTTTCTTT. This gives the protein CASSYSEADQNTHTEAFF.

The CDR3 loop reads CASRKTGNSPLHF. CDR3 sequence (DNA): TGTGCCAGCAGGAAAACAGGGAATTCACCCCTCCACTTT. The chain uses TRBV7-8 and TRBJ1-6, with a weak D call TRBD1 (6 bases). Germline V gene data show CDR1 as SGHVS and CDR2 as FQNEAQ. The CDR3 consists of 13 residues. V dropped 6 bases and J dropped 7 bases, with 10 bases sitting between them.

The chain's CDR3 is CASAKYYRDTEKAFF. CDR3 sequence (DNA): TGTGCCAGCGCAAAGTATTACCGGGACACGGAGAAAGCTTTCTTT. The chain carries TRBV6-5 and TRBJ1-1, with D possibly TRBD1 on 6 matching bases. This CDR3 has 15 amino acids. The germline gives CDR1 MNHEY, CDR2 SVGAGI. Between the trimmed V and J ends, which lost 8 bases and 9 bases, there was a span of 25 bases.

For the CDR3, the DNA is TGTGCCAGCAGCCAAGAGGGGACTAGGGATAATGAGCAGTTCTTC. Translated: CASSQEGTRDNEQFF. The chain has TRBV3-1 (or the pseudogene TRBV3-2) and TRBJ2-1, with 8 bases fitting TRBD2. The CDR3 covers 15 residues. CDR1 is LGHDT and CDR2 is YNNKEL in the germline V gene (reference sequence). V shed 0 bases, J shed 7 bases, and the junction held 5 bases outside the gene matches.

J is TRBJ1-1 and V is TRBV2; D is undetermined. Trimming took off 8 bases at V and 11 bases at J, with 18 bases between the two ends. CDR1 and CDR2 (germline): SNHLY, FYNNEI. There are 12 residues in the CDR3. The CDR3 DNA sequence: TGTGCCAGCCATGAACCCAATTCGAGGGCTTTCTTT. Protein sequence: CASHEPNSRAFF.

This chain links TRBV12-3 or TRBV12-4 with TRBJ2-7; D is uncertain. V lost 8 bases, J lost 3 bases, and 11 bases lay in between. This CDR3 has 12 residues. In nucleotides, the CDR3 is TGTGCCAGCCTATCCAGGATCTACGAGCAGTACTTC. Amino acids: CASLSRIYEQYF.

Only one count was recorded for this clone. V is TRBV6-6 and J is TRBJ1-6, with no clear D. The length of the CDR3 is 11 residues. Germline-derived CDR1 and CDR2 are MNHNY and SVGAGI (reference sequence). The V end was cut by 2 bases, the J end by 14 bases, with 7 bases between. CDR3 in amino acids: CASSYPPTLHF. CDR3 DNA: TGTGCCAGCAGTTACCCCCCCACCCTCCACTTT.

The chain joins TRBV7-9 to TRBJ1-2; D is ambiguous. CDR3 length: 13 residues. The V gene's germline CDR1 is SEHNR and CDR2 FQNEAQ (reference sequence). The germline V and J ends were trimmed by 2 bases and 6 bases, with 10 bases remaining between them. CDR3 DNA: TGTGCCAGCAGCTTAAACAAACCAGATGGCTACACCTTC. Amino acid sequence: CASSLNKPDGYTF.

This chain links TRBV11-2 with TRBJ1-3, with a weak D call TRBD1 (6 bases). The V gene lost 7 bases and the J gene lost 0 bases, with 13 bases spanning the gap. Germline lookup yields CDR1 SGHAT and CDR2 FQNNGV. This CDR3 spans 15 amino acids. CDR3 nucleotides: TGTGCCAGCACAAGGGGGGGGCACTCTGGAAACACCATATATTTT. It yields the protein CASTRGGHSGNTIYF.

This clone was recorded only once. This chain links TRBV6-2 or TRBV6-3 with TRBJ1-1; tentatively, D is TRBD1 (5 bases). The CDR3 covers 14 residues. Trimming pared 2 bases from V and 3 bases from J, leaving 10 bases between. Per the germline V gene, CDR1 is MNHEY and CDR2 is SVGEGT. The CDR3 loop is CASSYGGVDTEAFF. The CDR3 coding sequence is TGTGCCAGCAGTTACGGAGGGGTCGACACTGAAGCTTTCTTT.

The gene calls are TRBV10-3 and TRBJ1-2; the D gene is possibly TRBD1 (5 bases). Between the trimmed V and J ends, which lost 8 bases and 4 bases, there was a span of 17 bases. The CDR3 runs to 14 residues. In germline, CDR1 is ENHRY, CDR2 SYGVKD. The CDR3 coding sequence is TGTGCCATCGGGGAGGGGATACACCCCTATGGCTACACCTTC. It yields the protein CAIGEGIHPYGYTF.

The chain joins TRBV7-7 to TRBJ2-1; 13 bases align to TRBD2. The CDR3 contains 15 residues. V lost 4 bases and J lost 9; bases outside the gene matches: 6. The germline V gene has CDR1 SSHAT and CDR2 FNYEAQ (reference sequence). The chain's CDR3 is CASSSTSGGVGEQFF. CDR3 DNA sequence: TGTGCCAGCAGCTCTACTAGCGGGGGGGTCGGTGAGCAGTTCTTC.